A selection of T cell receptor beta chains follows, all from one sample in a study of PD-1 blockade in classical Hodgkin lymphoma. Measured with immunoSEQ multiplex PCR; TCRdb has only the in-frame clones, and not every one. Of about 26,000 clones in the sample, about 67% are singletons; the top ten hold approximately 12%. The starting material was peripheral blood mononuclear cells (PBMCs), obtained before the second cycle of nivolumab. These receptors all stem from a human donor with classical Hodgkin lymphoma. CDR3s include the opening cysteine and the closing phenylalanine or tryptophan. Fields, in order: clone size, D gene, J gene, V gene, CDR3 protein, CDR3 DNA. A D gene is named only where the DNA matches it firmly. Clone size, where shown, is once, few, many, or a class for clones that have expanded.

size: few
D: TRBD1
J: TRBJ1-2
V: TRBV18
CDR3: CASSPGQINYGYTF
DNA: TGTGCCAGCTCCCCGGGACAGATTAACTATGGCTACACCTTC

size: .
D: .
J: TRBJ2-5
V: TRBV15
CDR3: CATSRGKPPETQYF
DNA: TGTGCCACCAGCAGAGGCAAACCCCCAGAGACCCAGTACTTC

size: .
D: TRBD1
J: TRBJ2-7
V: TRBV7-9
CDR3: CASSLGQGRSYEQYF
DNA: TGTGCCAGCAGCTTAGGACAGGGGAGATCCTACGAGCAGTACTTC

size: .
D: .
J: TRBJ1-1
V: TRBV5-6
CDR3: CASSLRGKGTEAFF
DNA: TGTGCCAGCAGCTTGAGGGGAAAGGGGACTGAAGCTTTCTTT

size: .
D: .
J: TRBJ1-5
V: TRBV18
CDR3: CASSSQGSNQPQHF
DNA: TGTGCCAGCTCTTCTCAAGGTAGCAATCAGCCCCAGCATTTT

size: .
D: .
J: TRBJ1-3
V: TRBV5-3
CDR3: CARSRTLWFENTIYF
DNA: TGTGCCAGAAGCCGGACCCTTTGGTTCGAAAACACCATATATTTT

size: .
D: .
J: TRBJ1-3
V: TRBV5-1
CDR3: CASSLGRNSGNTIYF
DNA: TGCGCCAGCAGCTTGGGACGGAACTCTGGAAACACCATATATTTT

size: .
D: TRBD2
J: TRBJ2-1
V: TRBV28
CDR3: CASSRRTSGSSGQFF
DNA: TGTGCCAGCAGTCGGCGGACTAGCGGGAGCAGCGGGCAGTTCTTC

size: .
D: .
J: TRBJ1-3
V: TRBV9
CDR3: CASSVSRVGNTIYF
DNA: TGTGCCAGCAGCGTGTCCAGGGTTGGAAACACCATATATTTT

size: .
D: TRBD1
J: TRBJ1-2
V: TRBV9
CDR3: CASSVDDNRGRYGYTF
DNA: TGTGCCAGCAGCGTGGACGATAATAGGGGGCGTTATGGCTACACCTTC

size: few
D: .
J: TRBJ2-5
V: TRBV19
CDR3: CASSIEASTKMTQYF
DNA: TGTGCCAGTAGTATAGAAGCCTCAACGAAGATGACCCAGTACTTC

size: .
D: TRBD1
J: TRBJ2-6
V: TRBV6-9
CDR3: CASSPQGSGANVLTF
DNA: TGTGCCAGCAGTCCACAGGGGTCTGGGGCCAACGTCCTGACTTTC

size: .
D: .
J: TRBJ2-5
V: TRBV11-3
CDR3: CASSLGGRDQETQYF
DNA: TGTGCCAGCAGCTTAGGCGGGCGGGACCAAGAGACCCAGTACTTC

size: few
D: TRBD1
J: TRBJ2-7
V: TRBV6-5
CDR3: CASSPGTGRYEQYF
DNA: TGTGCCAGCAGTCCGGGGACAGGAAGATACGAGCAGTACTTC

size: .
D: TRBD2
J: TRBJ2-2
V: TRBV28
CDR3: CASSPWGTSTGELFF
DNA: TGTGCCAGCAGTCCCTGGGGGACTAGCACCGGGGAGCTGTTTTTT

size: .
D: TRBD1
J: TRBJ2-5
V: TRBV28
CDR3: CASSLQGARETQYF
DNA: TGTGCCAGCAGTTTACAGGGGGCAAGAGAGACCCAGTACTTC

size: .
D: TRBD2
J: TRBJ2-3
V: TRBV5-1
CDR3: CASSLGLAGGKRDTQYF
DNA: TGCGCCAGCAGCCTAGGACTAGCGGGAGGTAAAAGGGATACGCAGTATTTT

size: few
D: TRBD2
J: TRBJ2-5
V: TRBV19
CDR3: CASSDTSGVQETQYF
DNA: TGTGCCAGTAGTGACACTAGCGGGGTGCAAGAGACCCAGTACTTC

size: .
D: .
J: TRBJ2-3
V: TRBV14
CDR3: CASSQGRGGTDTQYF
DNA: TGTGCCAGCAGCCAAGGGAGAGGCGGCACAGATACGCAGTATTTT

size: .
D: .
J: TRBJ2-7
V: TRBV10-1
CDR3: CASSSGAYEQYF
DNA: TGCGCCAGTTCATCAGGGGCCTACGAGCAGTACTTC

size: .
D: TRBD2
J: TRBJ2-1
V: TRBV6-5
CDR3: CASSWREAYNEQFF
DNA: TGTGCCAGCAGTTGGCGGGAGGCCTACAATGAGCAGTTCTTC

size: .
D: .
J: TRBJ2-6
V: TRBV25-1
CDR3: CASNGLTVAGANVLTF
DNA: TGTGCCAGCAACGGGCTAACAGTTGCTGGGGCCAACGTCCTGACTTTC

size: .
D: .
J: TRBJ1-1
V: TRBV10-3
CDR3: CAISEMGNTEAFF
DNA: TGTGCCATCAGTGAGATGGGGAACACTGAAGCTTTCTTT

size: .
D: .
J: TRBJ1-2
V: TRBV11-2
CDR3: CASSSRDHYGYTF
DNA: TGTGCCAGCAGCTCCCGGGACCACTATGGCTACACCTTC

size: few
D: .
J: TRBJ1-2
V: TRBV28
CDR3: CASSLEGEDGYTF
DNA: TGTGCCAGCAGTTTAGAAGGGGAGGATGGCTACACCTTC

size: .
D: TRBD1
J: TRBJ2-1
V: TRBV5-1
CDR3: CASSPGQVNYNEQFF
DNA: TGCGCCAGCAGCCCCGGACAGGTTAATTACAATGAGCAGTTCTTC

size: .
D: TRBD2
J: TRBJ2-1
V: TRBV18
CDR3: CASSFGLGTYNEQFF
DNA: TGTGCCAGCTCCTTTGGACTAGGCACCTACAATGAGCAGTTCTTC

size: .
D: .
J: TRBJ1-2
V: TRBV4-3
CDR3: CASSQGQGNGYTF
DNA: TGCGCCAGCAGCCAAGGTCAGGGGAATGGCTACACCTTC

size: .
D: TRBD2
J: TRBJ2-5
V: TRBV4-3
CDR3: CASSQEPWEGVGETQYF
DNA: TGCGCCAGCAGCCAAGAGCCTTGGGAGGGAGTCGGAGAGACCCAGTACTTC

size: once
D: .
J: TRBJ2-1
V: TRBV18
CDR3: CATSSRGSYNEQFF
DNA: TGTGCCACCTCATCCAGGGGCTCCTACAATGAGCAGTTCTTC

size: .
D: TRBD1
J: TRBJ2-7
V: TRBV6-5
CDR3: CASSPDRGVSYEQYF
DNA: TGTGCCAGCAGTCCCGACAGGGGTGTTTCCTACGAGCAGTACTTC

size: .
D: .
J: TRBJ1-1
V: TRBV7-9
CDR3: CASSLEGTVVGTEAFF
DNA: TGTGCCAGCAGCTTAGAGGGGACCGTGGTGGGCACTGAAGCTTTCTTT

size: few
D: .
J: TRBJ2-7
V: TRBV7-2
CDR3: CASSQQVVTEQYF
DNA: TGTGCCAGCAGCCAACAAGTTGTAACCGAGCAGTACTTC

size: medium-sized
D: .
J: TRBJ1-4
V: TRBV4-3
CDR3: CASSARTATNEKLFF
DNA: TGCGCCAGCAGCGCGCGGACAGCAACTAATGAAAAACTGTTTTTT

size: once
D: .
J: TRBJ1-2
V: TRBV2
CDR3: CASSFEQSYGYTF
DNA: TGTGCCAGCAGTTTCGAGCAATCGTATGGCTACACCTTC

size: .
D: .
J: TRBJ1-3
V: TRBV19
CDR3: CASRPGGLGNTIYF
DNA: TGTGCCAGTAGGCCCGGGGGTCTTGGAAACACCATATATTTT

size: .
D: .
J: TRBJ2-5
V: TRBV7-9
CDR3: CASSLTRAQETQYF
DNA: TGTGCCAGCAGCTTAACAAGAGCTCAAGAGACCCAGTACTTC

size: .
D: .
J: TRBJ1-5
V: TRBV19
CDR3: CASTISPPGAGSIQPQHF
DNA: TGTGCCAGTACCATATCTCCGCCCGGGGCAGGTAGTATCCAGCCCCAGCATTTT

size: .
D: .
J: TRBJ2-1
V: TRBV5-1
CDR3: CASSFGESSYNEQFF
DNA: TGCGCCAGCAGCTTCGGCGAAAGCTCCTACAATGAGCAGTTCTTC

size: .
D: .
J: TRBJ1-2
V: TRBV7-2
CDR3: CASSLTYNYGYTF
DNA: TGTGCCAGCAGCTTAACGTATAACTATGGCTACACCTTC

size: .
D: TRBD2
J: TRBJ2-4
V: TRBV5-6
CDR3: CASSWRTSSENIQYF
DNA: TGTGCCAGCAGCTGGAGGACTAGCTCCGAAAACATTCAGTACTTC

size: .
D: .
J: TRBJ1-5
V: TRBV5-1
CDR3: CASSLVGAPNQPQHF
DNA: TGCGCCAGCAGCTTGGTAGGGGCCCCCAATCAGCCCCAGCATTTT

size: few
D: .
J: TRBJ1-1
V: TRBV5-8
CDR3: CASSWAVATEAFF
DNA: TGTGCCAGCAGCTGGGCGGTCGCCACTGAAGCTTTCTTT

size: .
D: TRBD1
J: TRBJ2-7
V: TRBV5-6
CDR3: CASSQGQGMGSYEQYF
DNA: TGTGCCAGCAGCCAGGGACAGGGGATGGGCTCCTACGAGCAGTACTTC

size: .
D: .
J: TRBJ2-1
V: TRBV18
CDR3: CASSADTLSYNEQFF
DNA: TGTGCCAGCTCAGCGGACACTCTCTCCTACAATGAGCAGTTCTTC

size: .
D: .
J: TRBJ2-1
V: TRBV18
CDR3: CASSMGQGSNEQFF
DNA: TGTGCCAGCTCCATGGGGCAGGGATCCAATGAGCAGTTCTTC

size: .
D: .
J: TRBJ2-3
V: TRBV10-3
CDR3: CAISESASTDTQYF
DNA: TGTGCCATCAGTGAGTCGGCTAGCACAGATACGCAGTATTTT

size: .
D: TRBD2
J: TRBJ2-7
V: TRBV4-3
CDR3: CASSQEASGGSYEQYF
DNA: TGCGCCAGCAGCCAAGAAGCCAGCGGGGGTTCCTACGAGCAGTACTTC

size: .
D: .
J: TRBJ2-7
V: TRBV18
CDR3: CASSPQVEGSEQYF
DNA: TGTGCCAGCTCACCACAGGTCGAAGGGTCCGAGCAGTACTTC

size: .
D: TRBD1
J: TRBJ1-2
V: TRBV11-2
CDR3: CASSLDRSRGPNGYTF
DNA: TGTGCCAGCAGCTTAGATCGGAGCAGGGGGCCAAATGGCTACACCTTC

size: .
D: TRBD2
J: TRBJ2-2
V: TRBV10-3
CDR3: CAISSGLAGSGELFF
DNA: TGTGCCATCAGTTCGGGACTAGCGGGGTCCGGGGAGCTGTTTTTT

size: .
D: TRBD1
J: TRBJ2-3
V: TRBV7-2
CDR3: CASSSPGTVRIDTQYF
DNA: TGTGCCAGCAGCTCCCCCGGGACAGTGAGGATTGATACGCAGTATTTT

size: .
D: .
J: TRBJ2-7
V: TRBV5-8
CDR3: CASSPPLGQNSYEQYF
DNA: TGTGCCAGCAGCCCCCCCCTAGGACAGAATTCCTACGAGCAGTACTTC